This T cell receptor beta chain originates from a study of identical twins. The study, taken as a whole, reports: Cord blood beta clonotypes that were abundant carried fewer insertions, and memory repertoires showed no such trend. Out-of-frame TCR alpha sharing observed in monozygotic twins exceeded model estimates.

Turning to this clonotype: The antigen is not known.

Template switching added a universal primer site; cDNA carried unique molecular identifiers. TCRdb processed the 5' RACE reads anew with MiXCR; each CDR3 protein has one entry. The sample lists some 1,600,000 distinct CDR3 sequences, around a third seen once, with roughly 0.3% in the top ten. The receptor was isolated from a newborn girl in good health. The sample was cord blood.

The CDR3 coding sequence is TGCAGTGCTGGAAAGTACAATGAGCAGTTCTTC. Translation: CSAGKYNEQFF. This rearrangement joins TRBV20-1 to TRBJ2-1, with no clear D. Looked up from germline, CDR1 is DFQATT and CDR2 is SNEGSKA (reference sequence). Trimming took off 5 bases at V and 4 bases at J, with 6 bases between the two ends. This CDR3 has 11 amino acids.